The 26 T cell receptor beta chains below come from one sample, sequenced in a study of shared T cell receptors in the human thymus. Assay: immunoSEQ multiplex PCR; the TCRdb copy retains only in-frame clones and omits some. The sample lists 720,000 or so clones, roughly 88% occurring once. These data were also reused for a study on human thymus T cells.

The sample comprised thymocytes. The origin of the receptors is a girl in the first two years of life with a congenital heart defect.

This clone showed up just once. V and J are TRBV6-5 and TRBJ2-5, with D maybe TRBD2 (6 bases). CDR1 is MNHEY and CDR2 is SVGAGI in the germline V gene. V lost 0 bases and J lost 0, with 11 bases in between. This CDR3 region has 16 residues. This CDR3 is CASSYSGLYYQETQYF. In DNA form, the CDR3 reads TGTGCCAGCAGTTACTCGGGACTCTACTACCAAGAGACCCAGTACTTC.

The CDR3 sequence is CASSYSLAGKPYEQYF. The DNA of the CDR3 is TGTGCCAGCAGTTACTCCCTAGCGGGGAAGCCCTACGAGCAGTACTTC. The chain has TRBV6-5 and TRBJ2-7; the match to TRBD2 covers 9 bases. The V segment lost 0 bases and the J segment 2 bases; nucleotides outside the gene matches: 5. This CDR3 region has 16 residues. Germline CDR1 is MNHEY and CDR2 is SVGAGI.

The rearrangement joins TRBV6-1 to TRBJ1-1; D possibly corresponds to TRBD1 (5 bases). CDR1 and CDR2 (germline): MNHNS, SASEGT. The CDR3 loop spans 12 amino acids. With 8 bases removed from V and 6 bases from J, the gap between germline ends came to 13 bases. CDR3 bases: TGTGCCAGCGGCGCAGGAGGGGCTGAAGCTTTCTTT. It codes for CASGAGGAEAFF.

On this clone itself: The same CDR3 can be traced to other DNA sequences in this sample. The genes are TRBV5-1 and TRBJ2-3, with 7 nucleotides matching TRBD2. This CDR3 has 15 residues. The junction had 2 bases not matched to a gene; V was cut back by 0 bases and J by 1 base. CDR1 is SGHRS, CDR2 YFSETQ, per germline. In DNA form, the CDR3 reads TGCGCCAGCAGCTTGGTGGGGGGGGGCACAGATACGCAGTATTTT. Protein: CASSLVGGGTDTQYF.

The CDR3 loop reads CASSVTTRGPETQYF. The CDR3 DNA sequence: TGTGCCAGCAGCGTAACCACCAGGGGTCCAGAGACCCAGTACTTC. The gene calls are TRBV9 and TRBJ2-5, with D perhaps matching TRBD1 (6 bases). Germline assignment: CDR1 SGDLS and CDR2 YYNGEE. The CDR3 spans 15 residues. The V end lost 1 base, the J end lost 4 bases, and 14 bases lay between the germline ends.

This clone was observed once. The chain is built from TRBV7-8 and TRBJ2-7, with 8 positions matching TRBD1. This CDR3 has 17 residues. CDR1 is SGHVS, CDR2 FQNEAQ, per germline. V lost 1 base and J lost 2; bases outside the gene matches: 10. DNA for the CDR3: TGTGCCAGCAGCTTAGTGTTCCCCGGGACAGGACCCTACGAGCAGTACTTC. Its protein is CASSLVFPGTGPYEQYF.

This clone has a single count. The V and J genes are TRBV6-5 and TRBJ2-7; no reliable D call. The germline V gene has CDR1 MNHEY and CDR2 SVGAGI. Between the trimmed V and J ends, which lost 0 bases and 3 bases, there was a span of 15 bases. This CDR3 contains 16 residues. CDR3 nucleotide sequence: TGTGCCAGCAGTTACTCGGCGAGGTTGTTGTTCTACGAGCAGTACTTC. This codes for CASSYSARLLFYEQYF.

The chain has TRBV6-4 and TRBJ1-2; weak D call: TRBD1 (5 bases). This CDR3 spans 16 amino acids. V was trimmed by 6 bases and J by 1 base, leaving 18 bases between them. Germline CDR1 and CDR2: MRHNA and SNTAGT. The CDR3 nucleotides are TGTGCCAGCAGCTCCACCCCGACAGATGTTAACTATGGCTACACCTTC. Amino acids: CASSSTPTDVNYGYTF.

This chain connects TRBV21-1 to TRBJ1-1. TRBV21-1 is assigned pseudogene status. CDR3 length equals 12 residues. CDR3 sequence reads: CASSKDGSIAFF. The CDR3, as DNA: TGTGCCAGCAGCAAAGACGGGTCAATAGCTTTCTTT.

The chain employs TRBV5-1 and TRBJ1-1, with D possibly being TRBD1 (6 bases). The CDR3 is made up of 14 amino acids. The V gene's germline CDR1 is SGHRS and CDR2 YFSETQ. The germline V and J ends were trimmed by 9 bases and 3 bases, with 18 bases remaining between them. The CDR3 region has the DNA TGCGCCACATCTTCAGGGGAAGTGGACACTGAAGCTTTCTTT. It encodes CATSSGEVDTEAFF.

V gene TRBV5-5 combines with J gene TRBJ2-7; TRBD1 matches at 7 bases. The CDR3 runs to 15 residues. Per the germline V gene, CDR1 is SGHKS and CDR2 is YYEKEE (reference sequence). V was pared by 1 base and J by 3 bases, with 7 bases of the junction left unmatched. The CDR3 DNA reads TGTGCCAGCAGCTTGACAGGGGCCGCATTCTACGAGCAGTACTTC. This codes for CASSLTGAAFYEQYF.

V usage is TRBV5-1 and J usage is TRBJ2-2, with D possibly matching TRBD2 (6 bases). Per germline, CDR1 SGHRS and CDR2 YFSETQ. The V end was cut by 4 bases, the J end by 0 bases, with 25 bases between. This CDR3 has 20 amino acids. The CDR3 loop reads CASSPKSIFPSETNTGELFF. The CDR3 region has the DNA TGCGCCAGCAGCCCAAAGTCAATTTTCCCTAGCGAGACGAACACCGGGGAGCTGTTTTTT.

V gene TRBV29-1 combines with J gene TRBJ2-3; 7 bases line up with TRBD2. CDR1 is SQVTM, CDR2 ANQGSEA, per germline. V lost 0 bases and J lost 2; bases outside the gene matches: 23. The CDR3 contains 21 residues. The CDR3, as DNA: TGCAGCGTTGAAGAGGAGGTTGGCGGGGGTATCCTAAGCATTCTCACAGATACGCAGTATTTT. As protein: CSVEEEVGGGILSILTDTQYF.

The genes are TRBV5-1 and TRBJ1-1; a possible D gene is TRBD1 (6 bases). Germline CDR1 is SGHRS and CDR2 is YFSETQ. The CDR3 is 14 residues long. Trimming cost V 5 bases and J 8 bases, with 19 bases left between them. The CDR3: CASRRENGGAEAFF. The CDR3 DNA sequence: TGCGCCAGCAGACGGGAAAATGGGGGCGCCGAAGCTTTCTTT.

The genes are TRBV19 and TRBJ1-1, with 10 bases identical to TRBD1. The CDR3 extends over 17 amino acids. CDR1 is LNHDA and CDR2 is SQIVND in the germline V gene (reference sequence). With 6 bases clipped from V and 3 bases from J, the junction kept 13 bases outside the gene matches. CDR3 DNA sequence: TGTGCCAGTAGGATCAAACCGGGACAGGGGCGATACACTGAAGCTTTCTTT. Translating it yields CASRIKPGQGRYTEAFF.

The J gene is TRBJ1-1, the V gene TRBV9; D is undetermined. The germline V gene encodes CDR1 SGDLS and CDR2 YYNGEE. This CDR3 is 16 amino acids long. V lost 0 bases to trimming and J lost 7 bases, with 19 bases between them. This CDR3 reads CASSVVVGKLTGEAFF. DNA of the CDR3: TGTGCCAGCAGCGTAGTAGTAGGAAAATTGACGGGTGAAGCTTTCTTT.

The V and J genes are TRBV2 and TRBJ1-2, with D tentatively TRBD1 (5 bases). The V end was cut by 6 bases, the J end by 8 bases, with 19 bases between. Germline V gives CDR1 SNHLY, CDR2 FYNNEI. CDR3 length: 14 amino acids. Here the CDR3 reads CASSVGVHNEGYTF. The CDR3 region has the DNA TGTGCCAGCAGCGTAGGGGTCCATAATGAGGGCTACACCTTC.

The rearrangement uses TRBV14 and TRBJ1-1; 8 bases align to TRBD1. The CDR3 covers 15 residues. Germline V gene data show CDR1 as SGHDN and CDR2 as FVKESK. V was pared by 4 bases and J by 8 bases, with 12 bases of the junction left unmatched. CDR3 protein: CASSRAPWDRPEAFF. CDR3 sequence (DNA): TGTGCCAGCAGCCGAGCCCCATGGGACAGGCCAGAAGCTTTCTTT.

The chain couples TRBV14 to TRBJ1-4; D is perhaps TRBD1 (6 bases). CDR3 length: 14 residues. V lost 5 bases to trimming and J lost 8 bases, with 15 bases between them. The germline CDR1 and CDR2 sequences are SGHDN and FVKESK. CDR3 sequence reads: CASSASGDSEKLFF. DNA of the CDR3: TGTGCCAGCAGCGCATCAGGGGATTCCGAAAAACTGTTTTTT.

The chain links TRBV7-9 to TRBJ1-2; no clear D. The CDR3 sequence is 12 residues long. Germline V lookup: CDR1 SEHNR, CDR2 FQNEAQ (reference sequence). The V end was cut by 5 bases, the J end by 4 bases, with 8 bases between. DNA of the CDR3: TGTGCCAGCAGCCCCCGAGGCTATGGCTACACCTTC. Its translation is CASSPRGYGYTF.

This chain joins TRBV5-1 and TRBJ1-2; TRBD1 matches at 9 bases. With V trimmed by 0 bases and J by 2 bases, 11 bases remained unmatched. Germline assignment: CDR1 SGHRS and CDR2 YFSETQ. CDR3 size: 18 residues. The CDR3 coding sequence is TGCGCCAGCAGCTTGGCCGCGGACAGGGGTGGTCGAAACTATGGCTACACCTTC. This translates into CASSLAADRGGRNYGYTF.

Details on this clone: A read error may produce the germline difference seen at one junction end. Other DNA variants within this sample encode the same CDR3. The V call is TRBV4-1, the J call TRBJ1-6; TRBD1 aligns across 11 bases. CDR1 and CDR2 from the germline V gene are MGHRA and YSYEKL. The CDR3 is 21 residues long. The CDR3 region is CASSQDSENPGQGEINSPLHF. The CDR3 DNA sequence: TGCGCCAGCAGCCAAGATAGCGAGAACCCGGGACAGGGGGAGATTAATTCCCCCCTCCACTTT.

This clone was found once. The rearrangement links TRBV25-1 to TRBJ1-2; TRBD1 aligns across 10 bases. CDR3 length: 17 amino acids. CDR1 and CDR2 (germline): MGHDK, SYGVNS. The junction had 11 bases not matched to a gene; V was cut back by 2 bases and J by 5 bases. CDR3 nucleotides: TGTGCCAGCAGTGAAAATGGGGACAGGGGTGTTTGGTATGGCTACACCTTC. Protein product: CASSENGDRGVWYGYTF.

The chain recombines TRBV10-3 with TRBJ1-1, with 7 bases matching TRBD1. CDR1 and CDR2 (germline): ENHRY, SYGVKD. This CDR3 has 16 amino acids. Trimming took 6 bases from V and 0 from J; bases not matched to a gene: 10. CDR3 loop: CAIRPDRVRMNTEAFF. For the CDR3, the DNA is TGTGCCATCAGACCTGACAGGGTGCGAATGAACACTGAAGCTTTCTTT.

The gene calls are TRBV9 and TRBJ1-6; tentatively, D is TRBD1 (6 bases). The CDR3 runs 16 residues. The V end lost 0 bases, the J end lost 7 bases, and 14 bases lay between the germline ends. Germline assignment: CDR1 SGDLS and CDR2 YYNGEE. The CDR3 nucleotides read TGTGCCAGCAGCGTAGAACAGGGTACCCAAAATTCACCCCTCCACTTT. Translation: CASSVEQGTQNSPLHF. Supplemented by reference TRBV9 and TRBJ1-6, the full variable domain reads DSGVTQTPKHLITATGQRVTLRCSPRSGDLSVYWYQQSLDQGLQFLIQYYNGEERAKGNILERFSAQQFPDLHSELNLSSLELGDSALYFCASSVEQGTQNSPLHFGNGTRLTVT.

V and J are TRBV19 and TRBJ1-2; 7 bases map to TRBD1. J lost 4 bases, V lost 4 bases, and 15 bases had no gene match. Germline V CDR1 and CDR2: LNHDA, SQIVND (reference sequence). CDR3 size: 17 residues. CDR3 in DNA: TGTGCCAGTAGTACATACAGGGACAGATCGACTCTCTATGGCTACACCTTC. As protein: CASSTYRDRSTLYGYTF.